These 8 T cell receptor beta chains came from one sample sequenced in a study of blood T cell repertoires in COVID-19. Libraries were prepared by immunoSEQ multiplex PCR; TCRdb keeps only in-frame clonotypes and omits some of them. Of over 45,000 clones listed, 65% to 85% were seen once; the top ten hold about 5%. The sequenced material came from peripheral blood. The source of these receptors is a human donor in a cohort sampled during active COVID-19.

The CDR3: CAISQQGNGGYTF. In nucleotides, the CDR3 is TGTGCCATCAGTCAACAGGGGAACGGTGGCTACACCTTC. The chain joins TRBV10-3 to TRBJ1-2; 7 nucleotides match TRBD1. Per germline, CDR1 ENHRY and CDR2 SYGVKD. After removal of 5 bases from V and 7 bases from J, the junction contained 7 bases not matched to a gene. This CDR3 has 13 residues.

The chain has TRBV11-2 and TRBJ1-6; possibly TRBD1 for D (6 bases). The CDR3 spans 14 residues. Germline V lookup: CDR1 SGHAT, CDR2 FQNNGV. Trimming stripped 5 bases from V and 7 bases from J, with 12 bases between. CDR3 sequence (DNA): TGTGCCAGCAGCCCCGTTAGGGGGAATTCACCCCTCCACTTT. This sequence encodes CASSPVRGNSPLHF. Supplemented by reference TRBV11-2 and TRBJ1-6, the full variable domain reads EAGVAQSPRYKIIEKRQSVAFWCNPISGHATLYWYQQILGQGPKLLIQFQNNGVVDDSQLPKDRFSAERLKGVDSTLKIQPAKLEDSAVYLCASSPVRGNSPLHFGNGTRLTVT.

This chain joins TRBV7-9 and TRBJ2-1; D is perhaps TRBD2 (6 bases). V lost 6 bases and J lost 8, with 11 bases in between. In germline, CDR1 is SEHNR, CDR2 FQNEAQ (reference sequence). This CDR3 has 12 amino acids. The CDR3 DNA sequence: TGTGCCAGCAGTCGAACGGGGGATGAGCAGTTCTTC. Residues: CASSRTGDEQFF.

In its sample, this clone was seen a few times. The chain carries TRBV10-3 and TRBJ1-5, with D unclear. The CDR3 totals 13 residues. V shed 4 bases and J shed 6 bases, with 10 bases lying between them. Germline CDR1 ENHRY, CDR2 SYGVKD. CDR3 amino acids: CAISGSEAQPQHF. As DNA, the CDR3 is TGTGCCATCAGTGGGTCAGAGGCTCAGCCCCAGCATTTT.

The V call is TRBV11-3, the J call TRBJ2-1; 15 bases line up with TRBD2. V lost 5 bases and J lost 4; bases outside the gene matches: 3. Germline CDR1 is SGHNT and CDR2 is YENEEA. This CDR3 comprises 16 residues. The CDR3 loop is CASSPGLAGGYNEQFF. The CDR3 DNA sequence: TGTGCCAGCAGCCCCGGACTAGCGGGGGGGTACAATGAGCAGTTCTTC.

This clone was observed a single time. The chain recombines TRBV7-9 with TRBJ2-7, with a weak D call TRBD1 (7 bases). The V gene's germline CDR1 is SEHNR and CDR2 FQNEAQ (reference sequence). The CDR3 has 15 residues. Trimming cost V 1 base and J 3 bases, with 13 bases left between them. CDR3 sequence: CASSLVGQGGYEQYF. The CDR3 DNA reads TGTGCCAGCAGCTTAGTTGGGCAGGGGGGCTACGAGCAGTACTTC.

This clone was recorded once. The chain combines TRBV5-1 with TRBJ2-7; TRBD1 matches 11 bases. This CDR3 comprises 18 residues. Losses at the gene ends were 0 bases for V and 3 bases for J; bases not matched to a gene: 11. The germline V gene encodes CDR1 SGHRS and CDR2 YFSETQ. The CDR3: CASSLGPSGQGVFYEQYF. CDR3 sequence (DNA): TGCGCCAGCAGCTTGGGTCCTTCGGGACAGGGGGTTTTCTACGAGCAGTACTTC.

V usage is TRBV5-1 and J usage is TRBJ2-7; D possibly corresponds to TRBD2 (6 bases). Germline V gene sequence: CDR1 SGHRS, CDR2 YFSETQ. V shed 4 bases and J shed 0 bases, with 11 bases lying between them. CDR3 size: 14 residues. This CDR3 is CASSPGLSSYEQYF. In nucleotides, the CDR3 is TGCGCCAGCAGCCCGGGACTGAGCTCCTACGAGCAGTACTTC. Filled out from reference TRBV5-1 and TRBJ2-7, the complete variable domain reads KAGVTQTPRYLIKTRGQQVTLSCSPISGHRSVSWYQQTPGQGLQFLFEYFSETQRNKGNFPGRFSGRQFSNSRSEMNVSTLELGDSALYLCASSPGLSSYEQYFGPGTRLTVT.